This T cell receptor beta chain was recovered during a study of blood T cell repertoires in COVID-19. The V end lost 10 bases, the J end lost 2 bases, and 18 bases lay between the germline ends. The CDR3 length is 15 residues. CDR1 and CDR2 from the germline V gene are SNHLY and FYNNEI. TCRdb's copy holds only in-frame clones and misses some; the assay was immunoSEQ multiplex PCR. The sample lists around 83,000 clones, about 87% occurring once. The chain combines TRBV2 with TRBJ2-1, with D possibly matching TRBD1 (5 bases). The source of this sequence is a man of 80 years or more with active or convalescent COVID-19. The sequencing sample was made of peripheral blood. CDR3 residues: CATQPTVNTYNEQFF. The CDR3 DNA reads TGTGCCACCCAACCGACAGTAAATACCTACAATGAGCAGTTCTTC.